This T cell receptor beta chain emerged from a study of TIL therapy for anti-PD-1-resistant metastatic lung cancer. Overall study context: Patients then received nivolumab; progressors got lymphodepletion, TIL and IL-2.

As to time point: pre-treatment sample, taken before nivolumab and TIL therapy. Enrollment ran from October 2017 to January 2020. Sequencing used immunoSEQ v3. Each library reached 1.9 million or so read pairs, or 5-6 million at deep level. Profiled with immunoSEQ multiplex PCR; TCRdb holds only in-frame clones, not every one. The sample carries about 20,000 clones, roughly 80% recorded once. The sequenced sample was blood, obtained at baseline. The clonotype was recovered from a person between 25 and 80 years old with non-small cell lung cancer.

DNA for the CDR3: TGTGCCAGCAGCTCCCTCCGGGCAAGTAATTCACCCCTCCACTTT. Protein sequence: CASSSLRASNSPLHF. V gene TRBV7-2 combines with J gene TRBJ1-6; no clear D. Germline CDR1 and CDR2: SGHTA and FQGNSA. This CDR3 contains 15 residues. Trimming pared 4 bases from V and 6 bases from J, leaving 13 bases between.